A single sample is the source of the 4 T cell receptor beta chains below, sequenced in a study of early T cells in non-severe SARS-CoV-2 infection. TCRdb processed the 5' RACE reads anew with MiXCR; each CDR3 protein has one entry. The sample yields about 22,000 distinct CDR3 sequences, roughly 5.3% seen once. Source material: whole blood. These receptors all stem from an adult who was a healthcare worker with PCR-confirmed SARS-CoV-2 infection or an uninfected control (not recorded which).

The sample holds many counts of this clonotype. V gene TRBV3-2 combines with J gene TRBJ2-3; the table's D gene call, TRBD2, was not cross checked with the DNA. TRBV3-2 constitutes a pseudogene. The CDR3 covers 18 residues. Here the CDR3 DNA reads TGTGCCAGCAGCCAAGATAACGCTAGCGGGGGGGCGAAAGATACGCAGTATTTT. Residues: CASSQDNASGGAKDTQYF.

The chain joins TRBV14 to TRBJ1-3; no definite D call. CDR1 and CDR2 from the germline V gene are SGHDN and FVKESK. Trimming stripped 0 bases from V and 4 bases from J, with 7 bases between. This CDR3 is 14 amino acids long. The CDR3 bases are TGTGCCAGCAGCCAAGATCCCAGGGGAAACACCATATATTTT. It codes for CASSQDPRGNTIYF.

The sample holds many counts of this clonotype. CDR3 coding DNA: TGTGCCAGCAGCCCCAGTGGTGAAAAACTGTTTTTT. This translates into CASSPSGEKLFF. The V call is TRBV7-8, the J call TRBJ1-4; D is uncertain. V gave up 5 bases and J gave up 7 bases, with 8 bases separating them. Germline CDR1 is SGHVS and CDR2 is FQNEAQ. The CDR3 totals 12 residues.

This clonotype was seen at least ten times. The chain recombines TRBV6-1 with TRBJ1-2, with D unresolved. The CDR3 runs to 13 residues. Between the trimmed V and J ends, which lost 3 bases and 6 bases, there was a span of 11 bases. Germline V CDR1 and CDR2: MNHNS, SASEGT. The CDR3 loop reads CASSDFRENGYTF. The CDR3 DNA sequence: TGTGCCAGCAGTGATTTTCGAGAAAATGGCTACACCTTC.